Following are 26 T cell receptor beta chains from one sample sequenced in a study of blood T cells in healthy people across ages. The authors ran a second PCR of 7 to 11 cycles using a sample-barcoded 5' primer and a J-beta primer mix. TCRdb ran MiXCR on the 5' RACE reads and lists one entry per CDR3 protein. The data contain 550,000 to 750,000 distinct CDR3 sequences, roughly 21% of them singletons. Sequenced: blood. The source of these receptors is a man between 65 and 80 years old in good health.

The chain employs TRBV2 and TRBJ2-5; TRBD2 might be the D (5 bases). This CDR3 is 13 amino acids long. V was clipped by 7 bases and J by 3 bases, with 12 bases between them. Germline CDR1 reads SNHLY; CDR2 reads FYNNEI. The CDR3 region is CASTREPKETQYF. DNA for the CDR3: TGTGCCAGCACCCGGGAACCAAAAGAGACCCAGTACTTC.

This clonotype has just a few counts. The chain has TRBV5-1 and TRBJ2-5, with 9 bases that match TRBD2. V trimming: 0 bases; J trimming: 1 base; junction bases outside the gene matches: 4. The CDR3 runs to 16 residues. CDR1 is SGHRS, CDR2 YFSETQ, per germline. CDR3 sequence reads: CASSLVAGGPQETQYF. CDR3 in DNA: TGCGCCAGCAGCTTGGTCGCGGGAGGGCCCCAAGAGACCCAGTACTTC. The full variable domain, its missing parts supplied by reference TRBV5-1 and TRBJ2-5, is KAGVTQTPRYLIKTRGQQVTLSCSPISGHRSVSWYQQTPGQGLQFLFEYFSETQRNKGNFPGRFSGRQFSNSRSEMNVSTLELGDSALYLCASSLVAGGPQETQYFGPGTRLLVL.

V and J are TRBV10-3 and TRBJ1-5; D is undetermined. CDR3 size: 15 residues. Germline CDR1 reads ENHRY; CDR2 reads SYGVKD. V was trimmed by 0 bases and J by 2 bases, leaving 8 bases between them. The CDR3 loop reads CAISESLTGNQPQHF. The CDR3 bases are TGTGCCATCAGTGAGTCGTTGACGGGCAATCAGCCCCAGCATTTT.

The rearrangement links TRBV6-1 to TRBJ1-4; 8 nucleotides align to TRBD1. Germline CDR1 and CDR2: MNHNS and SASEGT. The CDR3 length is 15 residues. The V segment lost 3 bases and the J segment 3 bases; nucleotides outside the gene matches: 3. DNA for the CDR3: TGTGCCAGCAGTGAGCAGGGGGCGGCTAATGAAAAACTGTTTTTT. This encodes CASSEQGAANEKLFF.

This clonotype occurred many times. The genes are TRBV7-2 and TRBJ2-7, with 9 nucleotides matching TRBD2. V shed 0 bases and J 1 base; nucleotides not matched to a gene: 1. This CDR3 spans 15 amino acids. Germline V lookup: CDR1 SGHTA, CDR2 FQGNSA. The CDR3 region is CASSLASGSSYEQYF. CDR3 nucleotide sequence: TGTGCCAGCAGCTTAGCTAGCGGGAGTTCCTACGAGCAGTACTTC.

In nucleotides, the CDR3 is TGTGCCAGCAGCTTGGCCTTCACTAGGGGCCGTCGGTTCTTC. It yields the protein CASSLAFTRGRRFF. The chain uses TRBV7-2 and TRBJ2-1, with D perhaps TRBD1 or TRBD2 (5 bases each). Germline V CDR1 and CDR2: SGHTA, FQGNSA. This CDR3 contains 14 residues. V dropped 3 bases and J dropped 15 bases, with 21 bases sitting between them.

This clonotype turned up a few times. The rearrangement links TRBV7-9 to TRBJ2-5; unclear D gene. The CDR3 totals 11 residues. V was shortened by 6 bases and J by 5 bases, with 7 bases between the two germline ends. Germline assignment: CDR1 SEHNR and CDR2 FQNEAQ (reference sequence). This chain's CDR3 is CASRVRETQYF. The CDR3, as DNA: TGTGCCAGCAGGGTCCGCGAGACCCAGTACTTC.

This clonotype was seen only a few times. Germline is not matched at one junction end, which may reflect a read error. The gene calls are TRBV18 and TRBJ2-1; 8 bases agree with TRBD2. This CDR3 is 16 amino acids long. The V gene's germline CDR1 is KGHSH and CDR2 LQKENI. CDR3 region: CARSPNLAGLQYEQFF. CDR3 nucleotides: TGTGCCAGATCACCGAACCTAGCGGGTTTACAATATGAGCAGTTCTTC. The whole variable domain, filled in from reference TRBV18 and TRBJ2-1, reads NAGVMQNPRHLVRRRGQEARLRCSPMKGHSHVYWYRQLPEEGLKFMVYLQKENIIDESGMPKERFSAEFPKEGPSILRIQQVVRGDSAAYFCARSPNLAGLQYEQFFGPGTRLTVL.

J is TRBJ2-1 and V is TRBV7-9; 9 bases match TRBD2. The CDR3 is made up of 16 amino acids. Trimming cost V 4 bases and J 6 bases; bases outside gene matches: 10. Germline assignment: CDR1 SEHNR and CDR2 FQNEAQ (reference sequence). The DNA for the CDR3 is TGTGCCAGCAGCTCCGCACTCCTAGCGGGGCTCAATGAGCAGTTCTTC. Protein sequence: CASSSALLAGLNEQFF.

Worth noting for this clonotype: Mismatch with germline at one junction end may stem from a read error. The J gene is TRBJ2-5, the V gene TRBV13, with D possibly matching TRBD2 (6 bases). CDR3 length equals 13 residues. The germline V gene encodes CDR1 PRHDT and CDR2 FYEKMQ (reference sequence). CDR3 DNA: TGTGCCAGCAGTAATGGAGGGAAAGAGACCCAGTATTTC. This translates into CASSNGGKETQYF.

This clonotype was counted a few times. V is TRBV25-1 and J is TRBJ1-4; D possibly corresponds to TRBD1 (5 bases). The CDR3 contains 15 residues. Germline V gene lookup returns CDR1 MGHDK and CDR2 SYGVNS. V dropped 6 bases and J dropped 7 bases, with 18 bases sitting between them. For the CDR3, the DNA is TGTGCCAGCAGATCCCCCGGCAGGGCTGCTGAAAAACTGTTTTTT. As protein: CASRSPGRAAEKLFF.

This clonotype turned up a few times. This chain uses TRBV6-5 with TRBJ2-5; weak D call: TRBD1 (6 bases). Near its end, the DNA agrees better with TRBJ2-7, so the J call may be wrong. The CDR3 loop spans 13 amino acids. Per germline, CDR1 MNHEY and CDR2 SVGAGI. The CDR3 DNA reads TGTGCCAGCAGTTACAAGGGGGACTACGAGCAGTACTTC. Amino acid sequence: CASSYKGDYEQYF.

In regard to this clonotype: Germline and junction disagree at one end, which may indicate a read error. V is TRBV24-1 and J is TRBJ2-5; TRBD1 matches at 9 bases. Germline CDR1 reads KGHDR; CDR2 reads SFDVKD. This CDR3 spans 16 amino acids. The CDR3 region is CATSDDWTGDQEAQYF. CDR3 in DNA: TGTGCCACCAGTGATGATTGGACAGGGGATCAAGAGGCCCAGTACTTC.

The gene calls are TRBV5-1 and TRBJ2-7; the match to TRBD2 covers 14 bases. The trim removed 4 bases at V and 4 bases at J, leaving 7 bases unmatched. Germline V gives CDR1 SGHRS, CDR2 YFSETQ. CDR3 size: 16 residues. CDR3 coding DNA: TGCGCCAGCAGCCCGGGACTAGCGGGAGCGGCGTACGAGCAGTACTTC. Translation gives CASSPGLAGAAYEQYF.

This clonotype appeared a few times. V is TRBV5-6 and J is TRBJ1-6; D may be TRBD1 (5 bases). The V and J ends lost 1 base and 3 bases respectively, with 8 bases between them. This CDR3 is built from 15 residues. The germline gives CDR1 SGHDT, CDR2 YYEEEE. The CDR3 protein is CASSLRGSYNSPLHF. The CDR3 DNA sequence: TGTGCCAGCAGCTTGAGGGGCAGCTATAATTCACCCCTCCACTTT.

This chain connects TRBV12-3 or TRBV12-4 to TRBJ2-7; D not resolved. CDR3 size: 11 residues. Trimming pared 6 bases from V and 5 bases from J, leaving 8 bases between. CDR3 coding DNA: TGTGCCAGCAGGCGCCGGGACGAGCAGTACTTC. Translating gives CASRRRDEQYF.

This clonotype was detected only a few times. The chain employs TRBV18 and TRBJ2-3; D gene unclear. Per germline, CDR1 KGHSH and CDR2 LQKENI. The CDR3 totals 11 residues. Trimming cost V 5 bases and J 6 bases, with 6 bases left between them. The CDR3 DNA reads TGTGCCAGCTCAAAAATGGATACGCAGTATTTT. Its translation: CASSKMDTQYF.

V usage is TRBV10-3 and J usage is TRBJ2-7, with TRBD2 as a possible D gene (6 bases). CDR1 ENHRY and CDR2 SYGVKD come from the germline V gene. Trimming shortened V by 4 bases and J by 3 bases, and 7 bases separated the two germline ends. CDR3 length: 12 amino acids. The CDR3 nucleotides read TGTGCCATCAGTGGGACTAACTACGAGCAGTACTTC. As protein: CAISGTNYEQYF.

The chain joins TRBV3-1 to TRBJ2-2; TRBD1 agrees at 9 bases. The V and J ends lost 4 bases and 4 bases, in that order; junction bases with no gene match: 7. This CDR3 spans 16 amino acids. CDR1 LGHDT and CDR2 YNNKEL come from the germline V gene (reference sequence). The CDR3 sequence: CASSPQGAIFTGELFF. CDR3 nucleotide sequence: TGTGCCAGCAGCCCACAGGGGGCCATTTTCACCGGGGAGCTGTTTTTT.

V and J are TRBV11-2 and TRBJ2-5, with 11 bases lining up with TRBD2. The J call is doubtful: the DNA matches TRBJ2-1 better. This CDR3 contains 16 residues. Looked up from germline, CDR1 is SGHAT and CDR2 is FQNNGV. CDR3 sequence: CASSRTTTSGINEQFF. CDR3 sequence (DNA): TGTGCCAGCAGCCGGACGACGACTAGCGGGATCAATGAGCAGTTCTTC.

The chain carries TRBV7-9 and TRBJ1-2; 9 bases align to TRBD1. V lost 5 bases to trimming and J lost 1 base; unmatched junction nucleotides: 5. The CDR3 has 15 residues. In germline, CDR1 is SEHNR, CDR2 FQNEAQ (reference sequence). Here the CDR3 reads CASSPGTGINYGYTF. For the CDR3, the DNA is TGTGCCAGCAGCCCAGGGACAGGGATTAACTATGGCTACACCTTC.

This clonotype came up a few times. The chain joins TRBV20-1 to TRBJ1-5; D unclear. V dropped 0 bases and J dropped 0 bases, with 6 bases sitting between them. From germline, CDR1 is DFQATT and CDR2 SNEGSKA (reference sequence). This CDR3 has 14 amino acids. CDR3 in amino acids: CSARDSSSNQPQHF. CDR3 in DNA: TGCAGTGCTAGAGATTCGTCTAGCAATCAGCCCCAGCATTTT.

As regards this clonotype: One end of the junction does not line up with germline, which may come from a read error. The chain uses TRBV7-7 and TRBJ2-5, with a possible D match to TRBD2 (5 bases). The CDR3 runs 15 residues. Germline V lookup: CDR1 SSHAT, CDR2 FNYEAQ (reference sequence). CDR3 nucleotide sequence: TGTGCTAGCAGCTTAGCGTACGGATATGGAGAGACCCAGTACTTC. It encodes CASSLAYGYGETQYF.

The V call is TRBV9, the J call TRBJ2-1; no clear D. V lost 3 bases and J lost 7, with 11 bases in between. This CDR3 has 13 residues. CDR1 SGDLS and CDR2 YYNGEE come from the germline V gene. Written as DNA, the CDR3 is TGTGCCAGCAGCGGGAGCAAAGGAAATGAGCAGTTCTTC. Its translation: CASSGSKGNEQFF.

This clonotype showed up many times. The gene calls are TRBV20-1 and TRBJ1-1, with 11 nucleotides matching TRBD1. V lost 0 bases, J lost 1 base, and 1 base stayed unmatched. The length of the CDR3 is 15 residues. From germline, CDR1 is DFQATT and CDR2 SNEGSKA (reference sequence). The chain's CDR3 is CSAREGTGGNTEAFF. The CDR3 DNA reads TGCAGTGCTAGAGAGGGGACAGGGGGGAACACTGAAGCTTTCTTT.

This clonotype was detected a few times. V gene TRBV10-2 combines with J gene TRBJ2-7; tentatively, D is TRBD1 (6 bases). The CDR3 sequence is 13 residues long. The V end lost 7 bases, the J end lost 3 bases, and 13 bases lay between the germline ends. Germline V CDR1 and CDR2: WSHSY, SAAADI. This CDR3 reads CASTKTGGYEQYF. The CDR3 DNA reads as TGCGCCAGCACCAAGACAGGAGGCTACGAGCAGTACTTC.